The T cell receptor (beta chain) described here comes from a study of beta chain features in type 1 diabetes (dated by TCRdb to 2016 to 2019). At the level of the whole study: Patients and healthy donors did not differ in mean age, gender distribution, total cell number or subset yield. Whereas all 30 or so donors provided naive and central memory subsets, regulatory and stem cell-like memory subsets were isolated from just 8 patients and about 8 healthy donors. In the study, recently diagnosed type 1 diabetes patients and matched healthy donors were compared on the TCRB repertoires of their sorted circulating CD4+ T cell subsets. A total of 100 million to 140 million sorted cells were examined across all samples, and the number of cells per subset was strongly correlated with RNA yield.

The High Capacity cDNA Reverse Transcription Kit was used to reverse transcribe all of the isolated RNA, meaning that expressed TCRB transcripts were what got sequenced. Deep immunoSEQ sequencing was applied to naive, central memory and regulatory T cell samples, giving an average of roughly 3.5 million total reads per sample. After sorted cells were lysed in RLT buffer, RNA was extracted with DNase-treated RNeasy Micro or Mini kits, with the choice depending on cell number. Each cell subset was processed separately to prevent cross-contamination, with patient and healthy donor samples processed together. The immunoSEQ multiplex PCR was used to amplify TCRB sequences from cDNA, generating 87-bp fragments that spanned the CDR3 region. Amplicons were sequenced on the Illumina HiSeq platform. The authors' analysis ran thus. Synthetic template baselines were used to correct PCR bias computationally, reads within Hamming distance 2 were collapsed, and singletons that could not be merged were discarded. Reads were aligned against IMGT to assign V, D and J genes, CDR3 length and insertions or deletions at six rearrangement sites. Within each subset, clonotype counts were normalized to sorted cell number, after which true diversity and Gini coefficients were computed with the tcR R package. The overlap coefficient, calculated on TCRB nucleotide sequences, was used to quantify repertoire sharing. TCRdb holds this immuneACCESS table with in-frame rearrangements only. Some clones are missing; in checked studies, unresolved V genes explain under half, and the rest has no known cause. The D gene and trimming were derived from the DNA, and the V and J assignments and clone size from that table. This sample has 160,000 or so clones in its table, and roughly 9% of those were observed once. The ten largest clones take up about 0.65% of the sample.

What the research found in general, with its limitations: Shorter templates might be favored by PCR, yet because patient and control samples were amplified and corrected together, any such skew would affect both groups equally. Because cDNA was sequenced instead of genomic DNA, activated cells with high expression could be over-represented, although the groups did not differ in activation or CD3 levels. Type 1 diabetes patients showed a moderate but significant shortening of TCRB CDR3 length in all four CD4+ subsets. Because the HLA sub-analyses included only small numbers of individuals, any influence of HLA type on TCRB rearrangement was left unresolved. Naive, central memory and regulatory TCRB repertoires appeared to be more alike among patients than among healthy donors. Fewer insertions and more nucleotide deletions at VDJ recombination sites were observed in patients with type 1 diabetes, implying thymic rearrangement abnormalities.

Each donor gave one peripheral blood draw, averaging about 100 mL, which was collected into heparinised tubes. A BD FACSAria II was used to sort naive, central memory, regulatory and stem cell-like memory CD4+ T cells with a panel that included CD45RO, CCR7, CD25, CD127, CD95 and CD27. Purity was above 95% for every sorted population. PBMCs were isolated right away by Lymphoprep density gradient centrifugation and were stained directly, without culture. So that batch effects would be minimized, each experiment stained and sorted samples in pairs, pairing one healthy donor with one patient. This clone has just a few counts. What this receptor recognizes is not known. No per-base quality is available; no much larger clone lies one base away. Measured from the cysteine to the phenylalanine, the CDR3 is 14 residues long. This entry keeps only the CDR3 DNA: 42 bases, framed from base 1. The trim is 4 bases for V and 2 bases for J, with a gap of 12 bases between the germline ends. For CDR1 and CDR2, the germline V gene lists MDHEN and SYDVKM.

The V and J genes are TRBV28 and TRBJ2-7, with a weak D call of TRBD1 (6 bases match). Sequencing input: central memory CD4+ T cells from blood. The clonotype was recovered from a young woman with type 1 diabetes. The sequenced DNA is TGTGCCAGCAGTTCGCCGACAGGTACCTACGAGCAGTACTTC. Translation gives CASSSPTGTYEQYF.